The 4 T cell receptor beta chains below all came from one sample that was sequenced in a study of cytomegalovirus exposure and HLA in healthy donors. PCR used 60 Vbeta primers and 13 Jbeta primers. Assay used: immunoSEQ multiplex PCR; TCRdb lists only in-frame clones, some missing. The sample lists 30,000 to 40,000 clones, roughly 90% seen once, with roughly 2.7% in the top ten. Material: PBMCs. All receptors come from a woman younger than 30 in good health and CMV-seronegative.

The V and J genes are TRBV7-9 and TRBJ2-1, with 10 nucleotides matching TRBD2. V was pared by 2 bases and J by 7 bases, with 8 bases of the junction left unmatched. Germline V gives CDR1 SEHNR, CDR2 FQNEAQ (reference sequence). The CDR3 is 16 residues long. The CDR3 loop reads CASSLYFQREGNEQFF. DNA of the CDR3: TGTGCCAGCAGCTTATATTTTCAGCGGGAGGGGAATGAGCAGTTCTTC.

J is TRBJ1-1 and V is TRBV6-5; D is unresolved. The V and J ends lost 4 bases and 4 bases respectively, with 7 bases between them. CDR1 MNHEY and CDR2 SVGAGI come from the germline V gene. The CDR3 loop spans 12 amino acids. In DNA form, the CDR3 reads TGTGCCAGCAGTTCCGCGCGCACTGAAGCTTTCTTT. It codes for CASSSARTEAFF.

The CDR3 is CASTGGSPTDTQYF. The CDR3 DNA sequence: TGTGCCAGTACTGGCGGTAGCCCCACAGATACGCAGTATTTT. This sequence joins TRBV19 and TRBJ2-3; D is uncertain. With 7 bases removed from V and 2 bases from J, the gap between germline ends came to 13 bases. The CDR3 contains 14 residues. Per germline, CDR1 LNHDA and CDR2 SQIVND (reference sequence). The whole variable domain, filled in from reference TRBV19 and TRBJ2-3, reads DGGITQSPKYLFRKEGQNVTLSCEQNLNHDAMYWYRQDPGQGLRLIYYSQIVNDFQKGDIAEGYSVSREKKESFPLTVTSAQKNPTAFYLCASTGGSPTDTQYFGPGTRLTVL.

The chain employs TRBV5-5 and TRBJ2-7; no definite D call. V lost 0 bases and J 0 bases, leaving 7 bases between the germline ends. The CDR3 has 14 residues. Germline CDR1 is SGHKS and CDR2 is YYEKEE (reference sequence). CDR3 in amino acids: CASSLEQNSYEQYF. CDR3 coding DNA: TGTGCCAGCAGCTTGGAACAGAACTCCTACGAGCAGTACTTC.